The 18 T cell receptor beta chains given below trace back to one sample, sequenced in a study of lymphopenia after photon versus proton radiotherapy. Sequencing used immunoSEQ multiplex PCR; TCRdb keeps in-frame clones, though not all of them. This repertoire shows roughly 6,500 clones, approximately 89% found once; its top ten account for 11%. The sequencing used peripheral blood, collected from a patient treated with photon-based radiotherapy. These receptors came from a man aged 55 to 70 with cholangiocarcinoma.

The rearrangement joins TRBV28 to TRBJ1-1; tentatively, D is TRBD1 (6 bases). V lost 7 bases and J lost 5, with 17 bases in between. The CDR3 spans 14 residues. CDR1 MDHEN and CDR2 SYDVKM come from the germline V gene. The CDR3 here is CASTPSATGTEAFF. The CDR3 DNA follows: TGTGCCAGCACCCCCTCGGCAACAGGGACTGAAGCTTTCTTT.

The V gene is TRBV28, the J gene TRBJ2-5; no firm D call. The germline V gene has CDR1 MDHEN and CDR2 SYDVKM. Trimming shortened V by 6 bases and J by 0 bases, and 8 bases separated the two germline ends. This CDR3 has 13 amino acids. CDR3 amino acids: CASSRTYQETQYF. The CDR3 DNA reads TGTGCCAGCAGCAGGACCTACCAAGAGACCCAGTACTTC.

The CDR3 bases are TGTGCCAGCAGTGCCCACAGGGGGGAGTACACTGAAGCTTTCTTT. Translating it yields CASSAHRGEYTEAFF. The rearrangement uses TRBV28 and TRBJ1-1, with TRBD1 matching 8 bases. CDR3 length: 15 amino acids. CDR1 is MDHEN, CDR2 SYDVKM, per germline. The J segment lost 3 bases and the V segment lost 5 bases, leaving 8 bases of the junction unmatched.

This clone appeared once. CDR3: CASTRGHYNEQFF. CDR3 in DNA: TGTGCCAGCACCCGGGGACACTACAATGAGCAGTTCTTC. The J gene is TRBJ2-1, the V gene TRBV6-1; perhaps TRBD1 as D (6 bases). Trimming removed 7 bases at V and 3 bases at J, with 10 bases between. The CDR3 covers 13 residues. Germline V gives CDR1 MNHNS, CDR2 SASEGT.

The DNA for the CDR3 is TGTGCCAGCAGCTTCAGCGGGACGAACACCGGGGAGCTGTTTTTT. Its translation: CASSFSGTNTGELFF. This chain links TRBV11-3 with TRBJ2-2, with 7 nucleotides matching TRBD2. V lost 3 bases, J lost 0 bases, and 1 base stayed unmatched. The CDR3 runs to 15 residues. Looked up from germline, CDR1 is SGHNT and CDR2 is YENEEA.

This chain uses TRBV19 with TRBJ2-4, with D perhaps assigned TRBD1 or TRBD2 (5 bases each). Trimming cost V 1 base and J 2 bases, with 15 bases left between them. The CDR3 contains 17 residues. Germline-derived CDR1 and CDR2 are LNHDA and SQIVND (reference sequence). In nucleotides, the CDR3 is TGTGCCAGTAGTATAGTTGAGGGGATGATAACCAAAAACATTCAGTACTTC. It translates to CASSIVEGMITKNIQYF.

The genes are TRBV10-3 and TRBJ1-2; D unresolved. V was clipped by 3 bases and J by 2 bases, with 7 bases between them. The CDR3 consists of 13 residues. CDR1 and CDR2 from the germline V gene are ENHRY and SYGVKD. The CDR3 nucleotides read TGTGCCATCAGTGATTCGGACAACTATGGCTACACCTTC. Translated: CAISDSDNYGYTF.

V and J are TRBV4-1 and TRBJ1-1, with D hard to call. V lost 6 bases to trimming and J lost 3 bases, with 8 bases between them. The CDR3 totals 12 residues. Germline V gene data show CDR1 as MGHRA and CDR2 as YSYEKL. CDR3 bases: TGCGCCAGCAGTCCGACGGACACTGAAGCTTTCTTT. Translation: CASSPTDTEAFF.

The rearrangement links TRBV29-1 to TRBJ1-2, with TRBD1 identical over 7 bases. From germline, CDR1 is SQVTM and CDR2 ANQGSEA. This CDR3 has 12 residues. The trim removed 6 bases at V and 4 bases at J, leaving 5 bases unmatched. CDR3 in amino acids: CSVATGPYGYTF. In nucleotides, the CDR3 is TGCAGCGTAGCGACAGGGCCCTATGGCTACACCTTC.

V is TRBV6-5 and J is TRBJ2-6; unclear D gene. Germline lookup yields CDR1 MNHEY and CDR2 SVGAGI. Trimming cost V 2 bases and J 0 bases, with 8 bases left between them. The CDR3 has 16 residues. CDR3 loop: CASSYRQNSGANVLTF. Here the CDR3 DNA reads TGTGCCAGCAGTTACCGGCAGAACTCTGGGGCCAACGTCCTGACTTTC.

V and J are TRBV28 and TRBJ2-1; 15 bases match TRBD2. V was clipped by 6 bases and J by 4 bases; unmatched bases: 4. The CDR3 runs to 16 residues. The germline gives CDR1 MDHEN, CDR2 SYDVKM. The CDR3 is CASSTGLAGGYNEQFF. The CDR3 DNA follows: TGTGCCAGCAGCACGGGACTAGCGGGGGGTTACAATGAGCAGTTCTTC.

This chain links TRBV15 with TRBJ1-1; 9 bases agree with TRBD1. This CDR3 is 16 amino acids long. CDR1 and CDR2 (germline): LNHNV, YYDKDF (reference sequence). V shed 5 bases and J 7 bases; nucleotides not matched to a gene: 14. The CDR3 nucleotides read TGTGCCACCAGCGGCTGGGACAGGGAAGGGAAAAATGAAGCTTTCTTT. Protein: CATSGWDREGKNEAFF. Variable domain in full (rest from reference TRBV15 and TRBJ1-1): DAMVIQNPRYQVTQFGKPVTLSCSQTLNHNVMYWYQQKSSQAPKLLFHYYDKDFNNEADTPDNFQSRRPNTSFCFLDIRSPGLGDTAMYLCATSGWDREGKNEAFFGQGTRLTVV.

J is TRBJ1-1 and V is TRBV6-1; possibly TRBD1 for D (5 bases). The germline V gene has CDR1 MNHNS and CDR2 SASEGT. The CDR3 is 14 amino acids. V lost 2 bases, J lost 1 base, and 8 bases lay in between. CDR3: CASSETGENTEAFF. CDR3 DNA sequence: TGTGCCAGCAGTGAAACAGGAGAGAACACTGAAGCTTTCTTT.

The chain has TRBV29-1 and TRBJ2-5; 7 nucleotides line up with TRBD1. The germline CDR1 and CDR2 sequences are SQVTM and ANQGSEA. The CDR3 consists of 12 residues. Trimming removed 5 bases from V and 5 bases from J; junction bases left unmatched: 5. The CDR3 sequence: CSVRDSWETQYF. The CDR3 DNA sequence: TGCAGCGTTCGGGACAGTTGGGAGACCCAGTACTTC. Full variable domain (missing parts from reference TRBV29-1 and TRBJ2-5): SAVISQKPSRDICQRGTSLTIQCQVDSQVTMMFWYRQQPGQSLTLIATANQGSEATYESGFVIDKFPISRPNLTFSTLTVSNMSPEDSSIYLCSVRDSWETQYFGPGTRLLVL.

The chain combines TRBV27 with TRBJ2-7; 7 positions match TRBD1. The V segment lost 2 bases and the J segment 2 bases; nucleotides outside the gene matches: 3. The length of the CDR3 is 14 residues. Germline values: CDR1 MNHEY, CDR2 SMNVEV (reference sequence). The CDR3 nucleotides are TGTGCCAGCAGTTTAAACAGGGGACCCTACGAGCAGTACTTC. Protein sequence: CASSLNRGPYEQYF.

J is TRBJ1-1 and V is TRBV2; the D is unclear. Trimming shortened V by 4 bases and J by 1 base, and 4 bases separated the two germline ends. CDR1 is SNHLY and CDR2 is FYNNEI in the germline V gene. This CDR3 contains 12 residues. CDR3 DNA sequence: TGTGCCAGCAGTGTGGAGAACACTGAAGCTTTCTTT. This codes for CASSVENTEAFF.

The rearrangement uses TRBV5-1 and TRBJ2-3; 9 nucleotides align to TRBD1. V was clipped by 4 bases and J by 1 base; unmatched bases: 4. From germline, CDR1 is SGHRS and CDR2 YFSETQ. The CDR3 is made up of 15 amino acids. The CDR3 reads CASSGGTGRTDTQYF. For the CDR3, the DNA is TGCGCCAGCAGCGGAGGGACAGGGCGCACAGATACGCAGTATTTT.

This clone was seen a few times. The rearrangement joins TRBV2 to TRBJ1-1, with a weak D call TRBD1 (5 bases). CDR1 and CDR2 from the germline V gene are SNHLY and FYNNEI. V was pared by 6 bases and J by 6 bases, with 17 bases between. CDR3 size: 14 residues. The CDR3 here is CASSRDGRLAEAFF. Here the CDR3 DNA reads TGTGCCAGCAGCAGGGACGGAAGGTTGGCTGAAGCTTTCTTT.